Presented here are 17 T cell receptor beta chains from one specimen sequenced in a study of shared clonotypes between healthy human individuals. Clones were sequenced by immunoSEQ multiplex PCR, and TCRdb holds only the in-frame ones, with some missing. This sample has approximately 2.4 million clones; 90% to 96% occur once, and the top ten carry approximately 0.13%. The sample consisted of naive CD4+ T cells sorted from blood. Subset defined: CD45RA+ positively selected. These TCRs come from a man between 18 and 35 years old in good health.

The chain employs TRBV6-6 and TRBJ2-7; 13 bases are a match to TRBD2. V was pared by 6 bases and J by 6 bases, with 2 bases of the junction left unmatched. Germline CDR1 and CDR2: MNHNY and SVGAGI (reference sequence). The CDR3 has 13 residues. The CDR3 loop is CASRRLAGGEQYF. In nucleotides, the CDR3 is TGTGCCAGCAGAAGACTAGCGGGAGGCGAGCAGTACTTC.

The rearrangement joins TRBV4-1 to TRBJ2-7; the D is unclear. Between the trimmed V and J ends, which lost 0 bases and 12 bases, there was a span of 12 bases. The CDR3 is 12 amino acids. Germline CDR1 and CDR2: MGHRA and YSYEKL. The CDR3 DNA follows: TGCGCCAGCAGCCAAGATTGGCATATTAGGTACTTC. Its protein product is CASSQDWHIRYF.

The chain's CDR3 is CASSSGTASSGTQYF. DNA of the CDR3: TGTGCCAGCAGTTCGGGGACAGCATCGTCAGGGACCCAGTACTTC. The V call is TRBV28, the J call TRBJ2-5; 7 bases align to TRBD1. J lost 7 bases, V lost 4 bases, and 12 bases had no gene match. The CDR3 runs 15 residues. Germline-derived CDR1 and CDR2 are MDHEN and SYDVKM.

This chain joins TRBV10-3 and TRBJ1-1, with 7 positions matching TRBD1. CDR1 is ENHRY and CDR2 is SYGVKD in the germline V gene. This CDR3 has 14 residues. The junction had 5 bases not matched to a gene; V was cut back by 0 bases and J by 7 bases. Written as DNA, the CDR3 is TGTGCCATCAGTGAGTCTCGGGACAGTATTGAAGCTTTCTTT. Translation: CAISESRDSIEAFF.

The chain combines TRBV7-2 with TRBJ2-1; TRBD1 might be the D (5 bases). Trimming took 4 bases from V and 9 from J, leaving 13 bases between them. CDR3 length equals 13 residues. Germline CDR1 is SGHTA and CDR2 is FQGNSA. CDR3 sequence reads: CASSSDARGEQFF. The CDR3, as DNA: TGTGCCAGCAGCTCCGATGCAAGGGGTGAGCAGTTCTTC.

The chain recombines TRBV7-2 with TRBJ1-5; D is uncertain. Germline CDR1 is SGHTA and CDR2 is FQGNSA. The CDR3 is made up of 16 amino acids. V lost 0 bases, J lost 1 base, and 10 bases lay in between. The CDR3 bases are TGTGCCAGCAGCTTAGCTCGCGGGGTGAGCAATCAGCCCCAGCATTTT. This sequence encodes CASSLARGVSNQPQHF.

As regards this clone: This specimen includes other DNA sequences encoding the same CDR3. This chain links TRBV10-3 with TRBJ2-1, with D unresolved. This CDR3 contains 14 residues. V lost 2 bases, J lost 0 bases, and 5 bases lay in between. Germline V lookup: CDR1 ENHRY, CDR2 SYGVKD. The CDR3 region is CAISEVDSYNEQFF. Written as DNA, the CDR3 is TGTGCCATCAGTGAGGTGGACTCCTACAATGAGCAGTTCTTC.

The rearrangement links TRBV5-4 to TRBJ2-2; 12 nucleotides line up with TRBD2. CDR3 length: 17 residues. Germline CDR1 is SGHNT and CDR2 is YYREEE (reference sequence). Trimming at V came to 4 bases and at J to 0 bases, leaving 4 bases not matched to a gene. In DNA, the CDR3 is TGTGCCAGCAGCCAGGGACTAGCGGGTACGAACACCGGGGAGCTGTTTTTT. It yields the protein CASSQGLAGTNTGELFF.

Worth noting for this clone: This specimen includes other DNA sequences encoding the same CDR3. The V gene is TRBV12-5, the J gene TRBJ2-7; the match to TRBD1 covers 10 bases. After removal of 1 base from V and 1 base from J, the junction contained 1 base not matched to a gene. The germline gives CDR1 LGHNT, CDR2 FRNRAP. The CDR3 is 15 amino acids. CDR3 protein: CASGLGQGASYEQYF. Here the CDR3 DNA reads TGTGCTAGTGGTTTGGGACAGGGGGCTTCCTACGAGCAGTACTTC.

This chain joins TRBV9 and TRBJ1-2; TRBD1 is a possible D gene (6 bases). V lost 4 bases to trimming and J lost 8 bases, with 15 bases between them. Per the germline V gene, CDR1 is SGDLS and CDR2 is YYNGEE. CDR3 length equals 13 residues. The CDR3 sequence is CASSSQMTGGYTF. CDR3 in DNA: TGTGCCAGCAGCTCCCAAATGACAGGCGGCTACACCTTC.

This rearrangement joins TRBV5-1 to TRBJ2-5, with 7 positions matching TRBD2. V shed 4 bases and J 5 bases; nucleotides not matched to a gene: 11. CDR1 is SGHRS, CDR2 YFSETQ, per germline. The CDR3 is made up of 15 amino acids. CDR3 protein: CASSHRDYGGETQYF. In DNA, the CDR3 is TGCGCCAGCAGCCACCGGGACTATGGGGGGGAGACCCAGTACTTC.

The rearrangement uses TRBV5-1 and TRBJ1-2; D might be TRBD1 (5 bases). CDR3 length: 16 residues. From germline, CDR1 is SGHRS and CDR2 YFSETQ. Trimming cost V 3 bases and J 0 bases, with 15 bases left between them. CDR3 DNA sequence: TGCGCCAGCAGCTATGGGGACGTCGTAGCTAACTATGGCTACACCTTC. Translating it yields CASSYGDVVANYGYTF.

The V gene is TRBV6-5, the J gene TRBJ2-7; the D gene could be TRBD1 or TRBD2 (5 bases each). This CDR3 has 15 amino acids. Germline V gene lookup returns CDR1 MNHEY and CDR2 SVGAGI. The ends were cut back, 4 bases at V and 0 bases at J, with 13 bases in the middle. CDR3 region: CASSSRGESSYEQYF. The DNA for the CDR3 is TGTGCCAGCAGTTCTCGAGGGGAGAGCTCCTACGAGCAGTACTTC.

The chain carries TRBV6-4 and TRBJ1-2, with TRBD1 identical over 8 bases. The CDR3 has 14 amino acids. Germline V gene lookup returns CDR1 MRHNA and CDR2 SNTAGT. The V and J ends lost 0 bases and 5 bases, in that order; junction bases with no gene match: 2. In DNA, the CDR3 is TGTGCCAGCAGTGACTCGGGACAGGCTTATGGCTACACCTTC. Translation: CASSDSGQAYGYTF.

V and J are TRBV7-6 and TRBJ2-3; 9 bases match TRBD2. Germline trimming cut 2 bases from V and 2 bases from J; bases unmatched to any gene: 5. Per the germline V gene, CDR1 is SGHVS and CDR2 is FNYEAQ. This CDR3 region has 16 residues. CDR3 nucleotide sequence: TGTGCCAGCAGCTTACGCCTAGCGGGACTCACAGATACGCAGTATTTT. It codes for CASSLRLAGLTDTQYF.

This clone has only one observation. The chain has TRBV5-1 and TRBJ1-3; D call uncertain. The germline gives CDR1 SGHRS, CDR2 YFSETQ. CDR3 size: 16 residues. V was trimmed by 0 bases and J by 0 bases, leaving 10 bases between them. Here the CDR3 DNA reads TGCGCCAGCAGCTTGGAAAGAGTAAGCTCTGGAAACACCATATATTTT. It yields the protein CASSLERVSSGNTIYF.

Concerning this clone: One end of the junction fails to match germline, which may point to a read error. As DNA, the CDR3 is TGTGCCAGCAGTGCCATGGCCGGGGACAGGCTCTTTTTT. This codes for CASSAMAGDRLFF. The V call is TRBV2, the J call TRBJ1-6; 8 bases agree with TRBD1. The CDR3 spans 13 residues. Germline assignment: CDR1 SNHLY and CDR2 FYNNEI.